A single TCR beta chain is shown here with its context. The data stem from a study of blood T cell repertoires in COVID-19. In the study overall: Material from acute and convalescent COVID-19 was sourced from the United States, Italy and Spain. The analysed material was cDNA or gDNA that came from T cells, B-cell-depleted T cells, or PBMCs.

In the original workflow: How many nucleated cells were present was estimated from reference gene primer amplification. Profiling relied on immunoSEQ multiplex PCR, and the TCRdb table lists in-frame clones only, not all of them. V, J and clone size are those of that table, while D and trimming were read from the DNA. The data contain about 300,000 clones, approximately 88% of them singletons. The V end was cut by 3 bases, the J end by 3 bases, with 23 bases between. The germline CDR1 and CDR2 sequences are GTSNPN and SVGIG (reference sequence). The CDR3 loop spans 17 amino acids. The sequence was obtained from a woman aged 25 to 45 who had recovered from COVID-19. The sample was peripheral blood. The chain joins TRBV30 to TRBJ1-2; a possible D gene is TRBD1 (6 bases). The DNA of the CDR3 is TGTGCCTGGAGCCTATATCCCCCGGGACACGGGGACTATGGCTACACCTTC. It codes for CAWSLYPPGHGDYGYTF.